This T cell receptor beta chain came from a study of T-cell reconstitution after alpha-beta-depleted transplantation in children. V was shortened by 4 bases and J by 0 bases, with 12 bases between the two germline ends. CDR3 size: 15 residues. Germline V gives CDR1 SGHTS, CDR2 YDEGEE. The sample holds a few counts of this clonotype. It was with unique molecular identifiers that the TCRbeta library was prepared. TCRdb called the PCR reads again in MiXCR, with one record for every CDR3 protein. Of around 440,000 distinct CDR3 sequences listed, 15% to 20% were seen once; the top ten hold around 28%. The clonotype was recovered from a boy less than two years old who had a stem cell transplant for Wiskott-Aldrich syndrome, so the T cells may come from the graft donor. The sequencing here drew on PBMCs, mostly from graft donor cells, taken 360 days after TCRalphabeta/CD19-depleted stem cell transplant. The chain uses TRBV5-8 and TRBJ2-3; D is undetermined. The CDR3 nucleotides read TGTGCCAGCAGCCCTGGCCCCTTGAGCACAGATACGCAGTATTTT. It specifies CASSPGPLSTDTQYF. The whole variable domain, filled in from reference TRBV5-8 and TRBJ2-3, reads EAGVTQSPTHLIKTRGQQATLRCSPISGHTSVYWYQQALGLGLQFLLWYDEGEERNRGNFPPRFSGRQFPNYSSELNVNALELEDSALYLCASSPGPLSTDTQYFGPGTRLTVL.